The present TCR beta chain was sequenced within a study of response to subunit inactivated influenza vaccine. Study outcomes and limitations: The authors offered the suggestion that each seasonal influenza vaccination recruits few new T cells.

The CDR3 totals 13 residues. Per germline, CDR1 SEHNR and CDR2 FQNEAQ (reference sequence). The germline V and J ends were trimmed by 6 bases and 15 bases, with 21 bases remaining between them. For this clonotype: The antigen is unknown.

A single record per CDR3 protein comes from TCRdb applying MiXCR to the RT-PCR reads. The table has 860,000 or so distinct CDR3 sequences, around 20% seen once; the top ten hold roughly 10%. J is TRBJ2-1 and V is TRBV7-9; D unresolved. Sequenced here: PBMCs from blood, sampled roughly 5 days after vaccination. The receptor comes from a middle-aged man who received an inactivated influenza vaccine. The CDR3 reads CASSPTPAHSLFF. For the CDR3, the DNA is TGTGCCAGCAGTCCTACCCCCGCCCATAGTTTGTTCTTC.